What follows describes a single T cell receptor beta chain. The antigen this receptor binds is unknown. It has no much larger one-base neighbor in the sample; base qualities were not kept. The data belong to a study of cytomegalovirus exposure and HLA in healthy donors (TCRdb year 2017). Some background on the complete study: According to an earlier analysis of around 600 of the donors, about 180 million T cells yielded 90 million to 140 million unique TCR beta sequences and less than 300 Gb of sequence data. Roughly five DR-DQ haplotypes were handled as single units for association and clustering because linkage in the cohort was strong. Across 300 to 400 genotyped donors of the cohort, an average of 235,054 unique TCR beta nucleotide sequences per donor were sequenced, and 15% to 20% of those sequences were non-productive. In the later analysis, no new phenotypic data were used to find candidate immune exposures; instead, reliance was placed on TCR beta sequences and their occurrence across donors. A separate validation cohort of approximately 120 different subjects was used in addition to the roughly 620-subject first cohort. HLA typing included class I and class II loci at four-digit resolution. The T cell repertoires of 670 or so subjects were profiled by immunosequencing and related to cytomegalovirus serostatus. In an earlier analysis of 500 to 650 of the donors, high-throughput TCR beta sequencing was used to judge whether each TCR beta V gene segment behaved as functional or pseudogenic. A later analysis re-analyzed previously published TCR beta repertoires from several hundred donors and added high-resolution HLA genotyping to study TCR occurrence patterns. The study combined high-throughput TCR immunosequencing, statistical association of individual TCRs with disease status, and machine learning to predict cytomegalovirus infection status. In a later genetic analysis, genome-wide SNP genotypes for about three fifths of the roughly 670 donors were used, and that subset was treated as a discovery cohort. The number of typed donors differed by locus: roughly 629-630 for A, B, C, DRB1 and DQB1; roughly 510 for DQA1; around 610 for DPA1; and around 490 for DPB1. All discovery cohort repertoires had been generated using a single sequencing platform. An early release covering approximately 600 HLA-typed donors comprised about 300 gigabases of sequencing data and roughly 86 million unique TCR sequences. Of the roughly 390 genotyped donors, approximately 82% fell in the genetic ancestry cluster associated with self-reported Caucasian donors. The study aimed to test whether cataloging public T cell receptors could reveal signatures of past pathogen exposure. Donor age, sex, ethnicity and CMV serostatus were compiled alongside the repertoire data.

V and J are trimmed by 5 bases and 12 bases, and the gene matches miss 14 bases of the junction. From a lookup of the germline V gene, CDR1 and CDR2 are SGHVS and FNYEAQ. The CDR3 sequence holds 14 residues, the cysteine and phenylalanine included. Only CDR3 DNA is held: 42 bases, read in frame from base 1. The cohort comprised approximately 700 healthy bone marrow donors. At the time of sampling, all cohort members were nominally healthy, though unrecorded immune exposures were likely present. The donor tested CMV seropositive, placing the donor among the approximately 310 seropositive members of the cohort. Each donor provided a peripheral blood sample, and peripheral blood mononuclear cells were used for TCR beta sequencing. Genomic DNA extraction from the blood cell samples was performed with the Qiagen DNeasy Blood Extraction Kit. Preparation of the library involved the immunoSEQ multiplex PCR assay. For the multiplex PCR, a mixture combining 60 forward primers for TCR Vbeta segments and 13 reverse primers for TCR Jbeta segments was used. The CDR3 region of rearranged TCR beta genes was amplified from genomic DNA with a multiplex PCR assay. The Illumina HiSeq System was used to sequence the amplified TCR beta libraries as 87-base-pair reads. On the authors' methods: A later analysis tallied some 79 million unique TCR beta chains across the 700 or so repertoires, and some 10 million of those chains were shared by two or more donors. A nearest-neighbor algorithm error-corrected the raw reads and collapsed the reads into unique sequences, merging closely related sequences to remove PCR and sequencing errors. V, D and J gene segments were assigned by aligning CDR3 sequences to IMGT reference sequences. For a sequence to be retained, a match of at least six nucleotides was required to both a V gene segment and a J gene segment. Rearrangements were classified as productive when the CDR3 lacked stop codons and remained in frame with V and J, and all other rearrangements were classified as non-productive. CDR3 was defined by IMGT convention, running from the second conserved V-encoded cysteine to the conserved J-encoded phenylalanine. The earlier analysis of around 640 of the donors excluded sequences that lacked an unambiguous match to a single V gene segment. An earlier analysis of 550 to 650 of the donors classified V segments as functional when productive rearrangements were above 56.7% and as segregating when the standard deviation between donors was above 5%. A statistical classification framework was developed to diagnose cytomegalovirus status using the catalog of TCR beta chain sequences. In a later analysis, TCR nucleotide sequences were compared against IMGT/GENE-DB human TR gene sequences so that V and J genes could be assigned. Using the TCRdist pipeline, a later analysis assigned CDR3 sequences along with most-parsimonious VDJ recombination scenarios. In a later analysis, each TCR beta chain was defined by its CDR3 amino acid sequence together with its V-gene family, and reads without a unique V-gene family were excluded. To address suspected cross-contamination and a sequencing artifact, a later analysis removed approximately 590 highly shared, low-generation-probability nucleotide sequences. In a later analysis, a clonal expansion index was calculated for each public chain from normalized within-repertoire ranks of inferred template counts. In a later analysis, generation probabilities were computed using a VDJ recombination model fitted to out-of-frame rearrangements, and the results were checked against IGoR. A later analysis scored TCR-TCR, TCR-HLA and TCR-CMV co-occurrence with hypergeometric tests, applying a repertoire-size bias correction to TCR pairs. In a later analysis, false discovery rates were estimated by permuting HLA or CMV assignments 20 times. In a later analysis, co-occurring TCRs were grouped with DBSCAN, and TCRdist sequence similarity was added when clustering was performed within HLA-allele-positive subsets. Repertoires with fewer than 30,000 or more than 120,000 public chains were left out of co-occurrence clustering, as were about five repertoires with anomalous nucleotide sharing. TCRdb obtained this table from immuneACCESS and retained in-frame rearrangements with V and J assigned. These tables miss some clones; where compared with another copy, unresolved V genes account for less than half of the shortfall, and the remainder is unexplained. D and trimming were read from the DNA, whereas the V and J calls and clone size are those reported in that table. Present in this sample are more than 80,000 clones, about four fifths of which were seen just once. Together, the top ten hold approximately 4% of the sample.

Summary of the overall study and its limitations: The study listed 150 to 200 TCR beta chains as associated with cytomegalovirus. A later analysis found that TCR association rates varied across HLA loci, with DRB1 alleles showing the most associated TCRs and HLA-C alleles the fewest. Because the 87-base-pair reads could not distinguish some IMGT-functional V segments, including TRBV6-2 and TRBV6-3, those segments were excluded. Because counts were too low, more than 15 rarely observed V segments, including chromosome 9 orphons, were excluded from the earlier analysis of 587 of the donors. A later genetic analysis reported fewer N-insertions in productive TCRs among donors in an Asian-associated ancestry cluster than the roughly 640-donor mean. The sequencing pipeline was judged likely to have produced a cluster of highly shared sequence variants as a technical artifact. Because HLA typing was missing for some donors at each locus, association tests included only the typed subset. The authors suggested that the approach could potentially be extended to other disease states and immunological phenotypes. Three of the identified cytomegalovirus-associated TCR beta chains were confirmed in vitro to be specific for cytomegalovirus antigens. When HLA alleles, especially DR and DQ, strongly co-occurred, attributing TCR associations to individual alleles was difficult. The classifier was reported to diagnose cytomegalovirus status with high specificity and sensitivity in both the original cohort and the validation cohort. A further reported finding was that TCR beta sequences accurately predicted the HLA-A and HLA-B alleles for most subjects in the first cohort. Presence/absence analyses assumed roughly uniform sequencing depth across donors, an assumption that may not hold. In an earlier analysis of some 550 of the donors, most TCR beta V segments were observed in productive rearrangements about 87% or about 30% of the time, broadly matching IMGT annotations. For the cohort, immune exposure information was limited to CMV serostatus. At a false discovery rate of 0.05, a later analysis linked 15,000 to 20,000 TCR beta sequences to specific HLA alleles. In a later genetic analysis, a missense DCLRE1C variant was associated with V-gene and J-gene trimming of TCR beta chains, and the association was replicated in an independent cohort. Linkage disequilibrium might explain the correlated functional status among segregating V segments, but an unknown experimental factor could not be ruled out. A later analysis reported that several top co-occurrence clusters appeared linked to parvovirus B19, influenza, CMV and Epstein-Barr virus. In this cohort, only TCR beta chains were sequenced, and detectable features were limited by the absence of alpha or paired-chain data. Most CMV-associated TCR beta chains appeared to be HLA-restricted in a later analysis, and the HLA associations seemed to be driven largely by CMV exposure. A later analysis found that HLA-associated TCR beta chains were more clonally expanded and had lower generation probabilities than equally common non-associated chains. While some public TCRs were present in many individuals, most TCR sequences turned up only very rarely across donors.

The chain links TRBV7-6 with TRBJ2-5, with 8 bases matching TRBD2. Specimen: PBMCs. The sequence was obtained from a female donor in good health and CMV-seropositive. The sequenced DNA: TGTGCCAGCAGCCTCGGGGGGGGGCACGGACGAAAGTACTTC. The translation is CASSLGGGHGRKYF.